These T cell receptor beta chains were read from a single sample in a study of cytomegalovirus exposure and HLA in healthy donors. The method was immunoSEQ multiplex PCR; TCRdb's version includes in-frame clones alone and lacks a portion of them. The data show roughly 120,000 clones, 65% to 80% seen once. Sequences were obtained from PBMCs. These receptors originate from a man younger than 40 in good health and CMV-seropositive. Both conserved end residues are part of each CDR3. Fields, in order: D gene, J gene, clone size, V gene, CDR3 DNA, CDR3 protein. A D gene is named only where the DNA matches it firmly. Only some rows state a clone size, as once, few, many or a class for expanded clones.

>TRBD2|TRBJ2-7|few|TRBV4-2
TGTGCCAGCAGCCAAGATCGGGCTAGCGGGGGTTACGAGCAGTACTTC
CASSQDRASGGYEQYF
>TRBD1|TRBJ2-7|-|TRBV2
TGTGCCAGCAGTGGGACAGGGGGCATGACCTACGAGCAGTACTTC
CASSGTGGMTYEQYF
>-|TRBJ1-4|-|TRBV9
TGTGCCAGCAGCGCCTCTGGGGCGGGAGGTGAAAAACTGTTTTTT
CASSASGAGGEKLFF
>TRBD2|TRBJ2-7|once|TRBV6-1
TGTGCCAGCAGCCCGCCGGGGGGTATGGCTTACGAGCAGTACTTC
CASSPPGGMAYEQYF
>TRBD1|TRBJ2-7|few|TRBV6-6
TGTGCCAGCAGTTACTCGTGGCAGGGGGAAGAGCAGTACTTC
CASSYSWQGEEQYF
>-|TRBJ2-2|-|TRBV10-1
TGCGCCAGCAGTGCCGGAGGCCATCGGACCGGGGAGCTGTTTTTT
CASSAGGHRTGELFF
>TRBD1|TRBJ1-2|-|TRBV5-4
TGTGCCAGCAGCTTGGGGACAGGGGGAAACTATGGCTACACCTTC
CASSLGTGGNYGYTF
>TRBD2|TRBJ2-1|-|TRBV2
TGTGCCAGCAGCGCAATAGCGGGGGGGACCTACAATGAGCAGTTCTTC
CASSAIAGGTYNEQFF
>-|TRBJ1-4|-|TRBV18
TGTGCCAGCTCACCGACTATAAACAGCCTAACTAATGAAAAACTGTTTTTT
CASSPTINSLTNEKLFF
>-|TRBJ2-7|-|TRBV6-1
TGTGCCAGCAGTGAAGCTAGCCAGGGCCAATCCTACGAGCAGTACTTC
CASSEASQGQSYEQYF
>TRBD1|TRBJ2-6|-|TRBV7-9
TGTGCCAGCAGCTCCCGGGACAGGGATTTCTCTGGGGCCAACGTCCTGACTTTC
CASSSRDRDFSGANVLTF
>TRBD2|TRBJ2-7|-|TRBV7-6
TGTGCCAGCAGCCGTGAACGGGGGGGGGAGCAGTACTTC
CASSRERGGEQYF
>TRBD1|TRBJ2-7|few|TRBV5-1
TGCGCCAGCAAGTCGGGGACAGGGGCCTACGAGCAGTACTTC
CASKSGTGAYEQYF
>TRBD1|TRBJ1-3|-|TRBV6-1
TGTGCCAGCATCCTTACAGGGGCTGGAAACACCATATATTTT
CASILTGAGNTIYF
>-|TRBJ2-7|-|TRBV5-1
TGCGCCAGCAGCTTGGCGTTTTTTCTGGGCGCCGAGCAGTACTTC
CASSLAFFLGAEQYF
>TRBD1|TRBJ2-5|-|TRBV6-5
TGTGCCAGCAGCCGACAGGGGGCGGGAGAGACCCAGTACTTC
CASSRQGAGETQYF
>-|TRBJ1-3|once|TRBV21-1
TGTGCCAGCAGCGAATTAGACCTGGACGGGGCTGGAAACACCATATATTTT
CASSELDLDGAGNTIYF
>-|TRBJ1-1|-|TRBV2
TGTGCCAGCTCCCAAACAGGGATGAACACTGAAGCTTTCTTT
CASSQTGMNTEAFF
>TRBD1|TRBJ2-3|-|TRBV27
TGTGCCAGCAGTGTGACAGGGGCTACCCAGCCCCGTAACACAGATACGCAGTATTTT
CASSVTGATQPRNTDTQYF
>TRBD1|TRBJ1-2|-|TRBV5-1
TGCGCCAGCAGCTCACTCGGACAGGGGTACTATGGCTACCCCTTC
CASSSLGQGYYGYPF
>TRBD1|TRBJ2-5|few|TRBV10-3
TGTGCCATCAGTGGCCCCACCGGACTGACAGGGAAAATGAAAGAGACCCAGTACTTC
CAISGPTGLTGKMKETQYF
>-|TRBJ1-1|few|TRBV7-5
TGTGCCCGGGGGAACACTGAAGCTTTCTTT
CARGNTEAFF
>-|TRBJ1-2|-|TRBV5-1
TGCGCCAGCAGCTTGGCCAAGGCGGAAGATGGCTACACCTTC
CASSLAKAEDGYTF
>-|TRBJ2-7|-|TRBV30
TGTGCCTGTCGACAGGGTTTCGGGAGCTTGGACGAGCAGTACTTC
CACRQGFGSLDEQYF
>-|TRBJ2-1|-|TRBV6-1
TGTGCCAGCGCCGACAGGTTCGGCAATGAGCAGTTCTTC
CASADRFGNEQFF
>TRBD2|TRBJ2-5|once|TRBV5-1
TGCGCCAGCAGCTCGCTACCTAGCGGGGGGCAAGAGACCCAGTACTTC
CASSSLPSGGQETQYF
>-|TRBJ1-1|-|TRBV2
TGTGCCAGCAGTGAAATGGGGCAGGGTGGGGACACTGAAGCTTTCTTT
CASSEMGQGGDTEAFF
>-|TRBJ1-1|few|TRBV5-1
TGCGCCAGCAGCTTGACAGGGTCTGAAGCTTTCTTT
CASSLTGSEAFF
>TRBD1|TRBJ1-1|-|TRBV29-1
TGCAGCCCCCGCCTCACTCGGACAGGCAAAATGGACACTGAAGCTTTCTTT
CSPRLTRTGKMDTEAFF
>TRBD2|TRBJ2-7|-|TRBV9
TGTGCCAGCAGCGTTTCGGGGGGCTCCTACGAGCAGTACTTC
CASSVSGGSYEQYF
>-|TRBJ2-7|-|TRBV4-1
TGCGCCAGCAGCCAACAAGCAGGGGCCTCCTACGAGCAGTACTTC
CASSQQAGASYEQYF
>TRBD2|TRBJ2-1|-|TRBV9
TGTGCCAGCAGCGACGGACTAGCGGGGGCACTCAATGAGCAGTTCTTC
CASSDGLAGALNEQFF
>-|TRBJ1-2|-|TRBV2
TGTGCCAGCAGTGAAAACGGGGTCTATGGCTACCCCTTC
CASSENGVYGYPF
>-|TRBJ1-1|few|TRBV7-9
TGTGCCAGCAGCCGACAGGAGGAGACTGAAGCTTTCTTT
CASSRQEETEAFF
>-|TRBJ2-6|-|TRBV7-9
TGTGCCACGTGGGGGGGCGGAGGCTCTGGGGCCAACGTCCTGACTTTC
CATWGGGGSGANVLTF
>-|TRBJ1-5|-|TRBV5-8
TGTGCCAGCAGCTCGGAGAAAAGGCTGCCCCAGCATTTT
CASSSEKRLPQHF
>-|TRBJ2-5|-|TRBV5-1
TGCGCCAGCAGCGAGGGAGGGGGGTACAAGGAGACCCAGTACTTC
CASSEGGGYKETQYF
>TRBD2|TRBJ2-1|once|TRBV9
TGTGCCAGCAGCCCGACTAGCGGGGGGACTAACAATGAGCAGTTCTTC
CASSPTSGGTNNEQFF
>-|TRBJ2-5|-|TRBV5-8
TGTGCCAGCAGGTCGGTGCAAGAGACCCAGTACTTC
CASRSVQETQYF
>TRBD1|TRBJ2-1|-|TRBV7-2
TGTGCCAGCAGCTTCTACAGGGGACAGACCTACAATGAGCAGTTCTTC
CASSFYRGQTYNEQFF
>-|TRBJ1-4|-|TRBV5-1
TGCGCCAGCAGCTTGGCCGCAGGGGAGACTAATGAAAAACTGTTTTTT
CASSLAAGETNEKLFF
>-|TRBJ1-1|-|TRBV18
TGTGCCAGCTCACCATATCGGCTCGGGGTCGGGGTGAACACTGAAGCTTTCTTT
CASSPYRLGVGVNTEAFF
>-|TRBJ2-5|-|TRBV9
TGTGCCAGCAGCGAACTACAATGGTTCCTGTCCGGAGAGACCCAGTACTTC
CASSELQWFLSGETQYF
>-|TRBJ2-7|-|TRBV5-1
TGCGCCAGCAGCGTATCGCCGATAACAGGGCAACCACTTTACGAGCAGTACTTC
CASSVSPITGQPLYEQYF
>-|TRBJ2-5|-|TRBV28
TGTGCCAGCAGTTTACCGTCCGCAGGGTCGCTGAAAGAGACCCAGTACTTC
CASSLPSAGSLKETQYF
>-|TRBJ1-2|-|TRBV5-1
TGCGCCAGCAGCTTTACAGTCAACTATGGCTACACCTTC
CASSFTVNYGYTF
>-|TRBJ1-1|-|TRBV27
TGTGCCAGCAGTTTATCTCGGGATTTGGCTGAAGCTTTCTTT
CASSLSRDLAEAFF
>-|TRBJ1-1|-|TRBV28
TGTGCCAGCAGTGCAACGGGTATGTGGACTAAAACCACTGAAGCTTTCTTT
CASSATGMWTKTTEAFF
>-|TRBJ2-7|few|TRBV10-3
TGTGCCATCAATAGCGGTAGCTCCTACGAGCAGTACTTC
CAINSGSSYEQYF
>TRBD1|TRBJ1-3|-|TRBV5-1
TGCGCCAGCAGCGAGGCAGGGGGCCACTCTGGAAACACCATATATTTT
CASSEAGGHSGNTIYF
>TRBD1|TRBJ2-7|-|TRBV19
TGTGCCAGTAGTACTCAGGGGGCCTACGAGCAGTACTTC
CASSTQGAYEQYF
>TRBD1|TRBJ1-2|-|TRBV6-1
TGTGCCAGCAGTGCCGACAGGGGGATGGGCTACACCTTC
CASSADRGMGYTF